The 30 T cell receptor beta chains reported below all come from one sample, sequenced in a study of T cell repertoires in cytomegalovirus infection (dated by TCRdb to 2018 to 2020). Reads for this sample came from an Illumina HiSeq 1500. TCRdb's own reprocessing of the public reads used fastp at Q25 and MiXCR and kept productive beta chains. Every distinct CDR3 protein forms one entry, paired with its most common genes and DNA. Present in this sample are 200,000 to 300,000 distinct CDR3 sequences, more than 9% of which were seen just once. The top ten clones comprise 1.6% of the sample. Specimen: PBMCs. The receptors originated from a human donor in good health (CMV status not recorded). Some clones in this sample may be carry-over from other donors' samples.

This clonotype was recorded many times. This chain uses TRBV14 with TRBJ2-1, with unresolved D. The V gene lost 1 base and the J gene lost 1 base, with 8 bases spanning the gap. This CDR3 comprises 15 residues. Germline CDR1 SGHDN, CDR2 FVKESK. DNA for the CDR3: TGTGCCAGCAGCCAAGGAACAGAGTCCTACAATGAGCAGTTCTTC. It yields the protein CASSQGTESYNEQFF.

The sample holds many counts of this clonotype. This chain links TRBV7-3 with TRBJ2-1; D remains ambiguous. The ends were cut back, 8 bases at V and 8 bases at J, with 13 bases in the middle. Germline CDR1 is SGHTA and CDR2 is FQGTGA. This CDR3 contains 12 residues. For the CDR3, the DNA is TGTGCCAGCGACGGCCCCCGGGATGAGCAGTTCTTC. Translating it yields CASDGPRDEQFF.

This clonotype occurred a few times. V usage is TRBV20-1 and J usage is TRBJ2-1; D gene uncertain. CDR1 is DFQATT and CDR2 is SNEGSKA in the germline V gene (reference sequence). Between the trimmed V and J ends, which lost 5 bases and 1 base, there was a span of 15 bases. The CDR3 spans 15 residues. As DNA, the CDR3 is TGCAGTGCTCCCGAAGTACTGGAATCCTACAATGAGCAGTTCTTC. This sequence encodes CSAPEVLESYNEQFF.

The table lists this clonotype with many counts. This chain uses TRBV7-2 with TRBJ2-5; the D is unclear. Trimming took 3 bases from V and 2 from J, leaving 4 bases between them. The germline CDR1 and CDR2 sequences are SGHTA and FQGNSA. This CDR3 region has 12 residues. The CDR3 bases are TGTGCCAGCAGCTTCTCACAAGAGACCCAGTACTTC. Protein: CASSFSQETQYF.

This clonotype has only a few counts. The rearrangement links TRBV11-3 to TRBJ2-2; 10 nucleotides line up with TRBD1. V shed 5 bases, J shed 7 bases, and the junction held 4 bases outside the gene matches. The germline CDR1 and CDR2 sequences are SGHNT and YENEEA. The CDR3 has 14 residues. CDR3 in DNA: TGTGCCAGCAGCCCCCGGACAGGGGGCGGGGAGCTGTTTTTT. The encoded protein is CASSPRTGGGELFF.

This clonotype was counted between two and nine times. This chain connects TRBV28 to TRBJ2-7, with 10 bases fitting TRBD1. V lost 5 bases, J lost 1 base, and 8 bases stayed unmatched. CDR1 is MDHEN and CDR2 is SYDVKM in the germline V gene. The CDR3 totals 16 residues. The CDR3 sequence is CASSISGQGISYEQYF. The CDR3 nucleotides read TGTGCCAGCAGTATATCGGGACAGGGGATTTCCTACGAGCAGTACTTC. Full variable domain (missing parts from reference TRBV28 and TRBJ2-7): DVKVTQSSRYLVKRTGEKVFLECVQDMDHENMFWYRQDPGLGLRLIYFSYDVKMKEKGDIPEGYSVSREKKERFSLILESASTNQTSMYLCASSISGQGISYEQYFGPGTRLTVT.

In this sample, this clonotype turned up a few times. The chain has TRBV6-1 and TRBJ1-2; D is unresolved. V dropped 8 bases and J dropped 5 bases, with 15 bases sitting between them. This CDR3 spans 13 amino acids. Germline V lookup: CDR1 MNHNS, CDR2 SASEGT. The CDR3 DNA sequence: TGTGCCAGCGCTGAAGGCCCCGAGTATGGCTACACCTTC. Protein: CASAEGPEYGYTF.

This clonotype was recorded at least ten times. The chain employs TRBV20-1 and TRBJ2-1; D not resolved. Germline V gives CDR1 DFQATT, CDR2 SNEGSKA (reference sequence). The CDR3 runs to 14 residues. The V and J ends lost 0 bases and 5 bases respectively, with 11 bases between them. Here the CDR3 reads CSARDGNGDNEQFF. Written as DNA, the CDR3 is TGCAGTGCTAGAGATGGGAACGGCGACAATGAGCAGTTCTTC.

This clonotype was seen only a few times. This chain joins TRBV29-1 and TRBJ1-4, with D unresolved. Germline CDR1 reads SQVTM; CDR2 reads ANQGSEA. This CDR3 is built from 13 residues. The germline V and J ends were trimmed by 4 bases and 0 bases, with 6 bases remaining between them. CDR3 bases: TGCAGCGTTGTGGTCGCAACTAATGAAAAACTGTTTTTT. It specifies CSVVVATNEKLFF.

This clonotype was detected ten times or more. The chain carries TRBV29-1 and TRBJ1-2, with 9 bases aligning to TRBD1. V gave up 6 bases and J gave up 6 bases; unmatched junction bases: 8. The CDR3 consists of 13 residues. Germline V gene sequence: CDR1 SQVTM, CDR2 ANQGSEA. This CDR3 reads CSVERDREDGYTF. Written as DNA, the CDR3 is TGCAGCGTCGAAAGGGACAGGGAAGATGGCTACACCTTC.

This clonotype was detected many times. The rearrangement links TRBV7-8 to TRBJ1-5, with D maybe TRBD1 (6 bases). Germline lookup yields CDR1 SGHVS and CDR2 FQNEAQ. Trimming shortened V by 4 bases and J by 0 bases, and 19 bases separated the two germline ends. The length of the CDR3 is 18 residues. CDR3 DNA sequence: TGTGCCAGCAGCTCCCCCGGCAGGACAGCTTATAGCAATCAGCCCCAGCATTTT. It specifies CASSSPGRTAYSNQPQHF. The whole variable domain, remainder taken from reference TRBV7-8 and TRBJ1-5, is GAGVSQSPRYKVAKRGQDVALRCDPISGHVSLFWYQQALGQGPEFLTYFQNEAQLDKSGLPSDRFFAERPEGSVSTLKIQRTQQEDSAVYLCASSSPGRTAYSNQPQHFGDGTRLSIL.

V is TRBV29-1 and J is TRBJ2-4; D is undetermined. Germline V CDR1 and CDR2: SQVTM, ANQGSEA. This CDR3 is 11 amino acids long. V was cut by 6 bases and J by 7 bases, with 10 bases left in between. CDR3 DNA: TGCAGCGTGGCCCTCGGGAACATTCAGTACTTC. This translates into CSVALGNIQYF.

The genes are TRBV28 and TRBJ1-1, with 9 bases that match TRBD1. The CDR3 is made up of 16 amino acids. Germline CDR1 is MDHEN and CDR2 is SYDVKM. J was trimmed by 5 bases and V by 4 bases; bases with no gene match: 11. CDR3: CASSSPTTGGWTEAFF. DNA for the CDR3: TGTGCCAGCAGTTCCCCTACGACAGGGGGGTGGACTGAAGCTTTCTTT.

This clonotype was seen ten or more times. The chain uses TRBV7-2 and TRBJ2-7, with a tentative D call TRBD2 (6 bases). Trimming left V 5 bases short and J 6 bases short, with 8 bases between. There are 11 residues in the CDR3. The germline gives CDR1 SGHTA, CDR2 FQGNSA. CDR3 in DNA: TGTGCCAGCAGCCCCGGGGGCGAGCAGTACTTC. Protein sequence: CASSPGGEQYF.

The sample holds a few counts of this clonotype. The chain links TRBV20-1 to TRBJ2-5; 8 bases align to TRBD1. With V trimmed by 1 base and J by 6 bases, 7 bases remained unmatched. The germline CDR1 and CDR2 sequences are DFQATT and SNEGSKA (reference sequence). The length of the CDR3 is 14 residues. DNA for the CDR3: TGCAGTGCTAGAGGCAGGGGGCGATTCCAGACCCAGTACTTC. As protein: CSARGRGRFQTQYF.

The chain employs TRBV29-1 and TRBJ2-2; 8 bases line up with TRBD2. Germline V gives CDR1 SQVTM, CDR2 ANQGSEA. The CDR3 loop spans 16 amino acids. V lost 3 bases and J lost 1; bases outside the gene matches: 7. CDR3 amino acids: CSVEVTSAWNTGELFF. CDR3 bases: TGCAGCGTTGAGGTGACTAGCGCCTGGAACACCGGGGAGCTGTTTTTT.

This clonotype was picked up many times. The junction and the germline gene differ at one end; a read error may be behind it. J is TRBJ2-2 and V is TRBV4-3; tentatively, D is TRBD1 or TRBD2 (5 bases each). CDR3 length equals 15 residues. From germline, CDR1 is LGHNA and CDR2 YSLEER. The chain's CDR3 is CASSKDGTGTGELFF. The CDR3 DNA is TGCGCCAGCAGCAAAGACGGGACGGGCACCGGGGAGCTGTTTTTT.

This clonotype has more than one count but fewer than ten. V gene TRBV19 combines with J gene TRBJ2-2, with 8 bases aligning to TRBD1. The CDR3 is 14 residues long. The V gene end was trimmed by 7 bases and the J gene end by 8 bases; junction bases not matched to a gene: 9. CDR1 LNHDA and CDR2 SQIVND come from the germline V gene (reference sequence). The CDR3 nucleotides are TGTGCCAGTACCTCGGACAGGGCTTTTGGGGAGCTGTTTTTT. It translates to CASTSDRAFGELFF. Drawing the rest from reference TRBV19 and TRBJ2-2, the complete variable domain is DGGITQSPKYLFRKEGQNVTLSCEQNLNHDAMYWYRQDPGQGLRLIYYSQIVNDFQKGDIAEGYSVSREKKESFPLTVTSAQKNPTAFYLCASTSDRAFGELFFGEGSRLTVL.

This clonotype was seen ten or more times. The chain carries TRBV7-2 and TRBJ1-6; D remains unclear. In germline, CDR1 is SGHTA, CDR2 FQGNSA. Trimming cost V 0 bases and J 0 bases, with 9 bases left between them. This CDR3 region has 17 residues. CDR3 protein: CASSLAGRSSYNSPLHF. The DNA for the CDR3 is TGTGCCAGCAGCTTAGCGGGCCGAAGCTCCTATAATTCACCCCTCCACTTT.

Ten or more counts support this clonotype. The V call is TRBV6-2 or TRBV6-3, the J call TRBJ2-1; 8 nucleotides line up with TRBD1. Germline V lookup: CDR1 MNHEY, CDR2 SVGEGT. The CDR3 contains 16 residues. V lost 5 bases and J lost 8; bases outside the gene matches: 14. CDR3 sequence reads: CASSPRPGQVPDEQFF. As DNA, the CDR3 is TGTGCCAGCAGTCCCCGGCCGGGACAGGTTCCGGATGAGCAGTTCTTC.

In this sample, this clonotype turned up many times. In DNA form, the CDR3 reads TGTGCCAGCAGCTACCAAGGGGGCACAGATACGCAGTATTTT. As protein: CASSYQGGTDTQYF. The chain recombines TRBV7-9 with TRBJ2-3, with D possibly being TRBD1 (5 bases). Trimming stripped 4 bases from V and 1 base from J, with 9 bases between. The germline gives CDR1 SEHNR, CDR2 FQNEAQ (reference sequence). The CDR3 loop spans 14 amino acids.

This clonotype was counted only a few times. The V gene is TRBV2, the J gene TRBJ1-2; TRBD1 matches at 8 bases. The trim removed 2 bases at V and 10 bases at J, leaving 3 bases unmatched. Germline V gives CDR1 SNHLY, CDR2 FYNNEI. This CDR3 spans 12 amino acids. CDR3 nucleotides: TGTGCCAGCAGTGAAAACAGGGGGATCTACACCTTC. Its translation: CASSENRGIYTF.

This clonotype has ten or more counts. V is TRBV7-2 and J is TRBJ1-4; 7 positions match TRBD1. The junction had 3 bases not matched to a gene; V was cut back by 0 bases and J by 2 bases. The CDR3 sequence is 16 residues long. Per the germline V gene, CDR1 is SGHTA and CDR2 is FQGNSA. CDR3 coding DNA: TGTGCCAGCAGCTTAGCGCAAGGGGGCACTAATGAAAAACTGTTTTTT. This translates into CASSLAQGGTNEKLFF.

This clonotype occurred a few times. V is TRBV7-2 and J is TRBJ2-1; weak D call: TRBD1 (6 bases). The CDR3 has 12 residues. CDR1 is SGHTA, CDR2 FQGNSA, per germline. Deletions cut 4 bases from V and 9 bases from J, with 10 bases between. The CDR3 sequence is CASSSQGTEQFF. The CDR3 DNA reads TGTGCCAGCAGCTCTCAGGGGACTGAGCAGTTCTTC.

At least ten counts were recorded for this clonotype. The chain couples TRBV7-2 to TRBJ2-5, with TRBD2 matching over 10 bases. This CDR3 comprises 15 residues. The V gene end was trimmed by 3 bases and the J gene end by 5 bases; junction bases not matched to a gene: 6. Per germline, CDR1 SGHTA and CDR2 FQGNSA. As DNA, the CDR3 is TGTGCCAGCAGCTTTCAAGCGGGAGGGGGGGAGACCCAGTACTTC. This sequence encodes CASSFQAGGGETQYF.

This clonotype was seen many times. V is TRBV7-9 and J is TRBJ2-1, with 10 bases matching TRBD2. The germline CDR1 and CDR2 sequences are SEHNR and FQNEAQ (reference sequence). V trimming: 2 bases; J trimming: 0 bases; junction bases outside the gene matches: 7. The CDR3 is 18 amino acids. CDR3 residues: CASSLPPRLAGSYNEQFF. The CDR3 nucleotides are TGTGCCAGCAGCTTACCCCCTCGACTAGCGGGCTCCTACAATGAGCAGTTCTTC.

In its sample, this clonotype was seen many times. The V gene is TRBV7-2, the J gene TRBJ1-5; D ambiguous. V shed 1 base and J shed 4 bases, with 11 bases lying between them. The germline gives CDR1 SGHTA, CDR2 FQGNSA. This CDR3 is built from 15 residues. CDR3 DNA: TGTGCCAGCAGCTTAGAAAGGACGATTAATCAGCCCCAGCATTTT. This encodes CASSLERTINQPQHF. Full variable domain (remainder filled in from reference TRBV7-2 and TRBJ1-5): GAGVSQSPSNKVTEKGKDVELRCDPISGHTALYWYRQSLGQGLEFLIYFQGNSAPDKSGLPSDRFSAERTGGSVSTLTIQRTQQEDSAVYLCASSLERTINQPQHFGDGTRLSIL.

This chain links TRBV14 with TRBJ2-3, with D tentatively TRBD1 (5 bases). This CDR3 is 16 amino acids long. V lost 4 bases and J 0 bases, leaving 14 bases between the germline ends. CDR1 is SGHDN, CDR2 FVKESK, per germline. CDR3 in DNA: TGTGCCAGCAGCCCCCGACAGATTATTAGCACAGATACGCAGTATTTT. Its protein product is CASSPRQIISTDTQYF.

The rearrangement joins TRBV5-1 to TRBJ1-1, with D possibly matching TRBD1 (6 bases). The CDR3 loop spans 14 amino acids. V was shortened by 0 bases and J by 5 bases, with 11 bases between the two germline ends. Germline V gene sequence: CDR1 SGHRS, CDR2 YFSETQ. The CDR3, as DNA: TGCGCCAGCAGCTTGGCAGGGGACGGAACTGAAGCTTTCTTT. It is translated as CASSLAGDGTEAFF. Based on the CDR3 plus reference TRBV5-1 and TRBJ1-1, the full variable domain is KAGVTQTPRYLIKTRGQQVTLSCSPISGHRSVSWYQQTPGQGLQFLFEYFSETQRNKGNFPGRFSGRQFSNSRSEMNVSTLELGDSALYLCASSLAGDGTEAFFGQGTRLTVV.

V usage is TRBV12-3 or TRBV12-4 and J usage is TRBJ2-7, with 7 bases aligning to TRBD1. The CDR3 is 14 residues long. Trimming took 6 bases from V and 2 from J; bases not matched to a gene: 7. The CDR3: CASSPDRVAYEQYF. The CDR3 coding sequence is TGTGCCAGCAGCCCCGACAGGGTCGCCTACGAGCAGTACTTC.